The 12 T cell receptor beta chains given below trace back to one sample, sequenced in a study of cytomegalovirus exposure and HLA in healthy donors. With 60 Vbeta and 13 Jbeta primers, the PCR was carried out. The data were produced by immunoSEQ multiplex PCR, yet TCRdb's version contains in-frame clones alone and is incomplete. The table includes 100,000 to 120,000 clones, approximately 79% detected once. Sample: PBMCs. These TCRs come from a man in his thirties or forties in good health and CMV-seropositive.

This CDR3 is CASSTVAGTYNEQFF. In DNA form, the CDR3 reads TGTGCCAGCAGCACAGTAGCGGGGACCTACAATGAGCAGTTCTTC. This sequence joins TRBV13 and TRBJ2-1; 8 bases are a match to TRBD2. The CDR3 is 15 residues long. Trimming cost V 5 bases and J 2 bases; bases outside gene matches: 5. Germline V gives CDR1 PRHDT, CDR2 FYEKMQ (reference sequence).

This clone was seen only a few times. The rearrangement uses TRBV7-9 and TRBJ1-1, with unresolved D. V lost 2 bases and J 7 bases, leaving 14 bases between the germline ends. The CDR3 loop spans 14 amino acids. The germline gives CDR1 SEHNR, CDR2 FQNEAQ (reference sequence). The CDR3 DNA sequence: TGTGCCAGCAGCTTATCAACCACACAATTTGAAGCTTTCTTT. Translating it yields CASSLSTTQFEAFF.

CDR3 residues: CASSSNRDRVHEQYF. The CDR3 DNA sequence: TGTGCCAGCAGTTCGAACCGGGACAGGGTCCACGAGCAGTACTTC. The chain recombines TRBV27 with TRBJ2-7; 9 bases are a match to TRBD1. Germline CDR1 and CDR2: MNHEY and SMNVEV (reference sequence). This CDR3 has 15 residues. V lost 4 bases and J lost 5; bases outside the gene matches: 9.

The chain combines TRBV5-6 with TRBJ2-3; 11 bases fit TRBD1. The CDR3 runs 14 residues. V gave up 7 bases and J gave up 5 bases; unmatched junction bases: 6. Germline V gene data show CDR1 as SGHDT and CDR2 as YYEEEE. This chain's CDR3 is CASWGQGVEDTQYF. CDR3 nucleotides: TGTGCCAGCTGGGGACAGGGGGTTGAAGATACGCAGTATTTT.

The chain joins TRBV1 to TRBJ2-1; TRBD2, the table's D call, lacks a check against the DNA. TRBV1 is flagged as a pseudogene. The CDR3 runs 15 residues. This CDR3 reads CTSSLAGGSYNEQFF. The CDR3 nucleotides read TGCACCAGCAGCCTAGCGGGGGGCTCCTACAATGAGCAGTTCTTC.

The genes are TRBV30 and TRBJ2-7; D is possibly TRBD1 (6 bases). This CDR3 contains 15 residues. V lost 5 bases to trimming and J lost 4 bases, with 21 bases between them. CDR1 is GTSNPN, CDR2 SVGIG, per germline (reference sequence). The CDR3 is CAWGGSDIWGYEQYF. CDR3 nucleotide sequence: TGTGCCTGGGGGGGCTCCGACATTTGGGGATACGAGCAGTACTTC.

The chain joins TRBV29-1 to TRBJ1-1; TRBD1 might be the D (5 bases). The CDR3 extends over 13 amino acids. V was clipped by 1 base and J by 5 bases, with 11 bases between them. CDR1 is SQVTM and CDR2 is ANQGSEA in the germline V gene. CDR3 loop: CSVEGQQGTEAFF. CDR3 DNA sequence: TGCAGCGTTGAAGGGCAGCAGGGAACTGAAGCTTTCTTT.

The CDR3, as DNA: TGCGCCAGCAGCCAAGATGGTTTGGTGCGGACAGATACGCAGTATTTT. It encodes CASSQDGLVRTDTQYF. The J gene is TRBJ2-3, the V gene TRBV4-3; no clear D. V shed 0 bases and J shed 3 bases, with 13 bases lying between them. The CDR3 is 16 residues long. Looked up from germline, CDR1 is LGHNA and CDR2 is YSLEER.

The rearrangement links TRBV6-4 to TRBJ2-3, with 7 positions matching TRBD2. CDR1 MRHNA and CDR2 SNTAGT come from the germline V gene. V shed 2 bases and J 2 bases; nucleotides not matched to a gene: 4. The CDR3 totals 15 residues. The CDR3, as DNA: TGTGCCAGCAGTGACGCGGGGGAGGCCACAGATACGCAGTATTTT. Amino acids: CASSDAGEATDTQYF.

This clone was seen a handful of times. V usage is TRBV4-1 and J usage is TRBJ2-1; D may be TRBD2 (6 bases). Trimming shortened V by 0 bases and J by 5 bases, and 11 bases separated the two germline ends. Per the germline V gene, CDR1 is MGHRA and CDR2 is YSYEKL. This CDR3 has 15 amino acids. CDR3 region: CASSQEGGRNNEQFF. CDR3 in DNA: TGCGCCAGCAGCCAAGAGGGGGGAAGAAACAATGAGCAGTTCTTC.

The CDR3 DNA reads as TGTGCCAGCAGCTTATTCAGGGACAATCAGCCCCAGCATTTT. It yields the protein CASSLFRDNQPQHF. V gene TRBV7-2 combines with J gene TRBJ1-5; possible D gene TRBD1, 5 bases. V was trimmed by 2 bases and J by 3 bases, leaving 8 bases between them. CDR1 and CDR2 (germline): SGHTA, FQGNSA. This CDR3 has 14 residues.

The rearrangement uses TRBV29-1 and TRBJ1-1, with 7 bases aligning to TRBD1. Germline values: CDR1 SQVTM, CDR2 ANQGSEA. J was trimmed by 6 bases and V by 7 bases; bases with no gene match: 11. This CDR3 has 13 amino acids. CDR3: CSAEKQGKPEAFF. CDR3 in DNA: TGCAGCGCCGAAAAACAGGGGAAGCCTGAAGCTTTCTTT.